What follows are 23 T cell receptor beta chains derived from one specimen sequenced in a study of blood T cell repertoires in COVID-19. Data came from immunoSEQ multiplex PCR; TCRdb stores just in-frame clones and leaves some out. The table lists a few hundred thousand clones, roughly 90% of them singletons, with around 4.3% in the top ten. The sequenced sample was PBMCs or T cells enriched from blood (not recorded which). All receptors derive from a woman between 18 and 29 years old with acute COVID-19.

The V gene is TRBV7-9, the J gene TRBJ2-7; perhaps TRBD2 as D (6 bases). Deletions cut 5 bases from V and 7 bases from J, with 24 bases between. The CDR3 sequence is 16 residues long. The germline CDR1 and CDR2 sequences are SEHNR and FQNEAQ (reference sequence). The CDR3 nucleotides read TGTGCCAGCAGCCAAGGCTCCTCGGGCGGGGTCCAGGAGCAGTACTTC. Translated: CASSQGSSGGVQEQYF.

The CDR3 DNA follows: TGTGCCAGCAGCGTAGGAGGAACCGGGGAGCTGTTTTTT. Translated: CASSVGGTGELFF. The V call is TRBV9, the J call TRBJ2-2, with D unresolved. Trimming pared 0 bases from V and 5 bases from J, leaving 5 bases between. Germline V CDR1 and CDR2: SGDLS, YYNGEE. The CDR3 totals 13 residues. Filled out from reference TRBV9 and TRBJ2-2, the complete variable domain reads DSGVTQTPKHLITATGQRVTLRCSPRSGDLSVYWYQQSLDQGLQFLIQYYNGEERAKGNILERFSAQQFPDLHSELNLSSLELGDSALYFCASSVGGTGELFFGEGSRLTVL.

This sequence joins TRBV18 and TRBJ2-6; possibly TRBD2 for D (6 bases). The germline CDR1 and CDR2 sequences are KGHSH and LQKENI. This CDR3 has 17 amino acids. V was clipped by 3 bases and J by 0 bases, with 12 bases between them. The CDR3 is CASSPTSPNSGANVLTF. CDR3 bases: TGTGCCAGCTCACCCACTAGCCCCAACTCTGGGGCCAACGTCCTGACTTTC. Together with reference TRBV18 and TRBJ2-6, the CDR3 gives the full variable domain: NAGVMQNPRHLVRRRGQEARLRCSPMKGHSHVYWYRQLPEEGLKFMVYLQKENIIDESGMPKERFSAEFPKEGPSILRIQQVVRGDSAAYFCASSPTSPNSGANVLTFGAGSRLTVL.

This clone was counted a single time. J is TRBJ2-1 and V is TRBV9, with 11 bases that match TRBD2. The CDR3 length is 15 residues. J gave up 10 bases and V 2 bases, and 8 bases lay outside the gene matches. Germline V gene lookup returns CDR1 SGDLS and CDR2 YYNGEE. In DNA form, the CDR3 reads TGTGCCAGCAGCGTGGGGAGTAGCGGGAGGGCCGAGCAGTTCTTC. Its translation is CASSVGSSGRAEQFF.

This clone has only a few counts. The chain carries TRBV7-3 and TRBJ1-3, with no clear D. V was cut by 5 bases and J by 4 bases, with 12 bases left in between. Per the germline V gene, CDR1 is SGHTA and CDR2 is FQGTGA. This CDR3 contains 14 residues. The CDR3 nucleotides are TGTGCCAGCAGCCCCAGCGGGTACGGAAACACCATATATTTT. This translates into CASSPSGYGNTIYF.

This chain joins TRBV30 and TRBJ1-5; D may be TRBD1 (6 bases). V lost 0 bases and J lost 5, with 14 bases in between. This CDR3 is 15 amino acids long. CDR1 GTSNPN and CDR2 SVGIG come from the germline V gene (reference sequence). For the CDR3, the DNA is TGTGCCTGGAGTGTACAGCGGGGGGCGGATCAGCCCCAGCATTTT. It codes for CAWSVQRGADQPQHF.

The V call is TRBV11-3, the J call TRBJ1-1, with D perhaps TRBD1 (5 bases). Looked up from germline, CDR1 is SGHNT and CDR2 is YENEEA. CDR3 size: 15 residues. Trimming removed 1 base from V and 3 bases from J, with 12 bases in between. The CDR3 reads CASSLGAGVDTEAFF. The CDR3 DNA follows: TGTGCCAGCAGCTTAGGAGCGGGGGTGGACACTGAAGCTTTCTTT.

The CDR3, as DNA: TGTGCCAGCAGCGTAGGTTCTCTGAATGAAAAACTGTTTTTT. This sequence encodes CASSVGSLNEKLFF. The chain couples TRBV9 to TRBJ1-4; D is unclear. The CDR3 has 14 amino acids. Trimming took 0 bases from V and 5 from J, leaving 8 bases between them. CDR1 is SGDLS and CDR2 is YYNGEE in the germline V gene.

This chain joins TRBV7-9 and TRBJ1-1, with no clear D. CDR3 length: 17 amino acids. Germline assignment: CDR1 SEHNR and CDR2 FQNEAQ (reference sequence). V dropped 5 bases and J dropped 5 bases, with 24 bases sitting between them. CDR3 region: CASSPKGIVISGTEAFF. The CDR3 DNA sequence: TGTGCCAGCAGCCCGAAAGGGATTGTAATTTCGGGAACTGAAGCTTTCTTT.

The V and J genes are TRBV11-2 and TRBJ2-5; no clear D gene. Trimming removed 4 bases from V and 3 bases from J, with 12 bases in between. CDR1 and CDR2 from the germline V gene are SGHAT and FQNNGV. CDR3 length: 14 residues. CDR3 DNA: TGTGCCAGCAGCTATAATGATCCGGAAGAGACCCAGTACTTC. Residues: CASSYNDPEETQYF.

The chain couples TRBV6-5 to TRBJ1-6, with 8 bases lining up with TRBD1. The V gene end was trimmed by 2 bases and the J gene end by 8 bases; junction bases not matched to a gene: 5. The CDR3 is made up of 15 amino acids. Germline V lookup: CDR1 MNHEY, CDR2 SVGAGI. DNA for the CDR3: TGTGCCAGCAGTTACAGGGGACAGGTGGATTCACCCCTCCACTTT. Translation gives CASSYRGQVDSPLHF.

V usage is TRBV18 and J usage is TRBJ2-1, with D hard to call. With 4 bases removed from V and 1 base from J, the gap between germline ends came to 8 bases. The CDR3 runs to 14 residues. Germline CDR1 is KGHSH and CDR2 is LQKENI. CDR3 DNA sequence: TGTGCCAGCTCACTTACTGGTTCCTACAATGAGCAGTTCTTC. It translates to CASSLTGSYNEQFF. Using reference TRBV18 and TRBJ2-1 for the parts outside the CDR3, the full variable domain is NAGVMQNPRHLVRRRGQEARLRCSPMKGHSHVYWYRQLPEEGLKFMVYLQKENIIDESGMPKERFSAEFPKEGPSILRIQQVVRGDSAAYFCASSLTGSYNEQFFGPGTRLTVL.

The chain links TRBV6-1 to TRBJ2-7; a weak D match, TRBD2 (5 bases). This CDR3 has 14 amino acids. Trimming removed 8 bases at V and 3 bases at J, with 17 bases between. From germline, CDR1 is MNHNS and CDR2 SASEGT. CDR3 in amino acids: CASSPGGSVYEQYF. CDR3 nucleotides: TGTGCCAGCTCCCCAGGAGGTTCGGTCTACGAGCAGTACTTC.

This chain connects TRBV2 to TRBJ1-1; D is unclear. Trimming stripped 4 bases from V and 0 bases from J, with 6 bases between. Germline CDR1 and CDR2: SNHLY and FYNNEI. The CDR3 sequence is 13 residues long. The CDR3 protein is CASSAHMNTEAFF. Here the CDR3 DNA reads TGTGCCAGCAGTGCGCACATGAACACTGAAGCTTTCTTT.

The V gene is TRBV6-5, the J gene TRBJ1-1; TRBD1 aligns across 7 bases. V shed 8 bases, J shed 5 bases, and the junction held 8 bases outside the gene matches. The CDR3 extends over 13 amino acids. The V gene's germline CDR1 is MNHEY and CDR2 SVGAGI. Here the CDR3 reads CASSPGQSTEAFF. The CDR3 nucleotides read TGTGCCAGCTCGCCGGGACAGAGTACTGAAGCTTTCTTT.

The CDR3 DNA sequence: TGCAGCGTACGAGGACAGGGGGTCGCTGAAGCTTTCTTT. Translation gives CSVRGQGVAEAFF. The chain has TRBV29-1 and TRBJ1-1; 10 positions agree with TRBD1. Germline CDR1 SQVTM, CDR2 ANQGSEA. CDR3 length: 13 amino acids. V lost 6 bases, J lost 6 bases, and 7 bases stayed unmatched.

V usage is TRBV5-4 and J usage is TRBJ2-7, with TRBD2 identical over 8 bases. This CDR3 comprises 14 residues. Germline CDR1 and CDR2: SGHNT and YYREEE (reference sequence). Trimming took 6 bases from V and 6 from J; bases not matched to a gene: 11. Here the CDR3 reads CASTSGTSLSEQYF. The CDR3 DNA follows: TGTGCCAGCACCTCCGGGACTAGTCTCTCCGAGCAGTACTTC.

V usage is TRBV29-1 and J usage is TRBJ1-4; D remains unclear. CDR1 is SQVTM, CDR2 ANQGSEA, per germline. The germline V and J ends were trimmed by 7 bases and 8 bases, with 14 bases remaining between them. CDR3 length: 12 amino acids. The CDR3 sequence is CSAVKGGEKLFF. The CDR3 DNA is TGCAGCGCTGTAAAGGGAGGAGAAAAACTGTTTTTT.

The chain is built from TRBV24-1 and TRBJ1-1; D is undetermined. V lost 8 bases and J 1 base, leaving 10 bases between the germline ends. Germline V gives CDR1 KGHDR, CDR2 SFDVKD. This CDR3 is built from 13 residues. The CDR3 sequence is CATKGGGNTEAFF. Here the CDR3 DNA reads TGTGCCACCAAAGGCGGAGGGAACACTGAAGCTTTCTTT.

The chain links TRBV5-1 to TRBJ2-5, with D maybe TRBD2 (5 bases). V was trimmed by 4 bases and J by 7 bases, leaving 11 bases between them. This CDR3 has 12 amino acids. Germline V gene sequence: CDR1 SGHRS, CDR2 YFSETQ. Here the CDR3 DNA reads TGCGCCAGCAGCCCGGACTGGGCGACCCAGTACTTC. It translates to CASSPDWATQYF.

The chain couples TRBV19 to TRBJ2-1; 9 bases align to TRBD1. The CDR3 spans 15 residues. J lost 1 base, V lost 6 bases, and 4 bases had no gene match. Germline V CDR1 and CDR2: LNHDA, SQIVND (reference sequence). The CDR3 is CASRPTGGSYNEQFF. The CDR3 region has the DNA TGTGCCAGTAGGCCGACAGGGGGTTCCTACAATGAGCAGTTCTTC.

The chain couples TRBV18 to TRBJ1-2, with a tentative D call TRBD1 (5 bases). V gave up 1 base and J gave up 1 base, with 10 bases separating them. Germline V gene lookup returns CDR1 KGHSH and CDR2 LQKENI. CDR3 length: 15 amino acids. The CDR3 region is CASSPQTEHNYGYTF. DNA of the CDR3: TGTGCCAGCTCACCACAGACAGAACATAACTATGGCTACACCTTC. Using reference TRBV18 and TRBJ1-2 for the parts outside the CDR3, the full variable domain is NAGVMQNPRHLVRRRGQEARLRCSPMKGHSHVYWYRQLPEEGLKFMVYLQKENIIDESGMPKERFSAEFPKEGPSILRIQQVVRGDSAAYFCASSPQTEHNYGYTFGSGTRLTVV.

The CDR3 loop reads CASSHFGQGSTGELFF. The CDR3, as DNA: TGTGCCAGCAGCCATTTCGGACAGGGGAGCACCGGGGAGCTGTTTTTT. This rearrangement joins TRBV3-1 (or the pseudogene TRBV3-2) to TRBJ2-2, with TRBD1 matching over 9 bases. The ends lost 3 bases at V and 4 bases at J; junction bases unmatched: 6. This CDR3 has 16 residues. Germline lookup yields CDR1 LGHDT and CDR2 YNNKEL (reference sequence).